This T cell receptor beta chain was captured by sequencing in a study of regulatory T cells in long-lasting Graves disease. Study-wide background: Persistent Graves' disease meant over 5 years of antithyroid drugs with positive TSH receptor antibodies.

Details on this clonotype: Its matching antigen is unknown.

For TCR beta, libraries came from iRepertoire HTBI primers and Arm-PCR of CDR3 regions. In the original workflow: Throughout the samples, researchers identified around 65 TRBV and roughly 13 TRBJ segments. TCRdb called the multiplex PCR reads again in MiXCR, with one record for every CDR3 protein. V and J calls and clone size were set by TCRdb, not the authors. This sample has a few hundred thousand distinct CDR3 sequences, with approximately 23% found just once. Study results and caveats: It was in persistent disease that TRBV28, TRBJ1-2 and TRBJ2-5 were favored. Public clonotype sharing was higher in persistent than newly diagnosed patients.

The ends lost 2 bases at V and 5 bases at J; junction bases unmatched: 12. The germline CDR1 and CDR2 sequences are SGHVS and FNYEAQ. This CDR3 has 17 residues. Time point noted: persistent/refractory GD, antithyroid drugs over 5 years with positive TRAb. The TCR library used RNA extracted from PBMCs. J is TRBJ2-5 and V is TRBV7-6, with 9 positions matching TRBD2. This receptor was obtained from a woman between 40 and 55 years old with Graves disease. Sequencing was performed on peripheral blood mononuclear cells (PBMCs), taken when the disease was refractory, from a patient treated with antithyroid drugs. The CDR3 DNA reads TGTGCCAGCAGCTTAACCCCACGGCGGGAGGGCCGGGAGACCCAGTACTTC. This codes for CASSLTPRREGRETQYF.